This T cell receptor (beta chain) is from a study of CD8 T cells in ankylosing spondylitis. One entry per CDR3 protein results from TCRdb running MiXCR on the 5' RACE reads. This sample has 120,000 or so distinct CDR3 sequences, with roughly 15% found just once. In germline, CDR1 is SGHRS, CDR2 YFSETQ. V lost 3 bases to trimming and J lost 2 bases, with 11 bases between them. The CDR3 totals 14 residues. The V and J genes are TRBV5-1 and TRBJ2-5; D remains unclear. The sequenced material came from blood, either unsorted or a sorted T cell fraction (not recorded which). This TCR came from a female donor with ankylosing spondylitis or in good health (not recorded which). This chain's CDR3 is CASSSTDTQETQYF. CDR3 bases: TGCGCCAGCAGCTCTACCGACACTCAAGAGACCCAGTACTTC. Full variable domain (rest looked up from reference TRBV5-1 and TRBJ2-5): KAGVTQTPRYLIKTRGQQVTLSCSPISGHRSVSWYQQTPGQGLQFLFEYFSETQRNKGNFPGRFSGRQFSNSRSEMNVSTLELGDSALYLCASSSTDTQETQYFGPGTRLLVL.